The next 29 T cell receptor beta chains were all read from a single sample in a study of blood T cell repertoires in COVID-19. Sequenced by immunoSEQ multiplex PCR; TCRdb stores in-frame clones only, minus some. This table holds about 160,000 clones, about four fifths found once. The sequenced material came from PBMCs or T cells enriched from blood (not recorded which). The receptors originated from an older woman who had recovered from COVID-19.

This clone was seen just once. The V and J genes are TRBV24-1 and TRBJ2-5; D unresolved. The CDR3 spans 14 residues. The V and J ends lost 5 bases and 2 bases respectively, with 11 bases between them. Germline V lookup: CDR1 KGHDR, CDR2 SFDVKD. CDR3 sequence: CATSGPTLQETQYF. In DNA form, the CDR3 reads TGTGCCACCAGTGGCCCGACACTTCAAGAGACCCAGTACTTC.

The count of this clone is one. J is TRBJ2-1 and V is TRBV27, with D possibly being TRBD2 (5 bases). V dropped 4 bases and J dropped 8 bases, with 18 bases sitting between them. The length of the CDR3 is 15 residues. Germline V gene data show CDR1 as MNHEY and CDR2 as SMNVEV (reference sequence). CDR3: CASSSPPGYPDEQFF. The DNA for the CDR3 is TGTGCCAGCAGTTCTCCCCCGGGGTATCCCGATGAGCAGTTCTTC.

Here the CDR3 DNA reads TGTGCCAGCAGTTTATCGACAGGCGCTCTCTATGGCTACACCTTC. Translation gives CASSLSTGALYGYTF. V gene TRBV27 combines with J gene TRBJ1-2, with D possibly TRBD1 on 6 matching bases. Germline CDR1 and CDR2: MNHEY and SMNVEV (reference sequence). Trimming stripped 0 bases from V and 4 bases from J, with 12 bases between. CDR3 length: 15 amino acids.

DNA for the CDR3: TGTGCCAGCAGCCGAAACCAGGCGGGTGAGGCAGATACGCAGTATTTT. This sequence encodes CASSRNQAGEADTQYF. The chain employs TRBV7-3 and TRBJ2-3; the D gene is possibly TRBD2 (5 bases). Trimming removed 5 bases from V and 4 bases from J, with 19 bases in between. This CDR3 has 16 amino acids. The germline gives CDR1 SGHTA, CDR2 FQGTGA.

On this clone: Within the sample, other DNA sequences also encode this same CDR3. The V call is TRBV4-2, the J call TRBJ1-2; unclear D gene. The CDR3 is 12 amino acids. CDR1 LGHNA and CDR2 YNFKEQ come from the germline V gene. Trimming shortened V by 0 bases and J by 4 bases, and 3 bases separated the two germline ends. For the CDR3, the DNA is TGTGCCAGCAGCCAAGAAGCCTATGGCTACACCTTC. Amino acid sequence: CASSQEAYGYTF.

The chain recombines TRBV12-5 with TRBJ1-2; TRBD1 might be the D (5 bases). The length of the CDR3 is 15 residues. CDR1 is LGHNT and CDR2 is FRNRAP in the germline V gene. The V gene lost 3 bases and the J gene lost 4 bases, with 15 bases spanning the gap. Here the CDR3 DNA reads TGTGCTAGTGGTTTCTCGGACATCGGAGCCTATGGCTACACCTTC. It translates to CASGFSDIGAYGYTF.

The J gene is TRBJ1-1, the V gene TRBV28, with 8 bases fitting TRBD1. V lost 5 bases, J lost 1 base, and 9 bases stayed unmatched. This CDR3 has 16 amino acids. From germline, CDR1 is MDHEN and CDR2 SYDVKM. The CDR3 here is CASSRHSGTGNTEAFF. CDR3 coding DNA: TGTGCCAGCAGTCGTCACTCCGGGACAGGGAACACTGAAGCTTTCTTT.

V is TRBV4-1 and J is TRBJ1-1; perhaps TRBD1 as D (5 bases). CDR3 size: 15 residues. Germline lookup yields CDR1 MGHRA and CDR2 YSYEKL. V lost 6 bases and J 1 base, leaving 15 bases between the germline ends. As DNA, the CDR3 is TGCGCCAGCAGTGAACGGAGCGGGGGGAACACTGAAGCTTTCTTT. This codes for CASSERSGGNTEAFF.

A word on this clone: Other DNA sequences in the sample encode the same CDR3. The DNA of the CDR3 is TGTGCCAGCAGCCACTCAAATGAAAAACTGTTTTTT. Its protein is CASSHSNEKLFF. The rearrangement links TRBV7-6 to TRBJ1-4; D unresolved. The CDR3 has 12 residues. The germline V and J ends were trimmed by 5 bases and 5 bases, with 6 bases remaining between them. In germline, CDR1 is SGHVS, CDR2 FNYEAQ.

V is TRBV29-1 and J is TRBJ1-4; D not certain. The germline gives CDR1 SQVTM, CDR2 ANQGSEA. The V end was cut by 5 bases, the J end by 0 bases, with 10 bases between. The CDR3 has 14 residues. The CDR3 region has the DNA TGCAGCGTTCAAGGAGGGACAACTAATGAAAAACTGTTTTTT. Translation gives CSVQGGTTNEKLFF.

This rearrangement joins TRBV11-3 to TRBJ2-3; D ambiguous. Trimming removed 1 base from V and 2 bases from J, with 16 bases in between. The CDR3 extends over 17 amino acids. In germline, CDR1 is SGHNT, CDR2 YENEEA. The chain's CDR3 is CASSLGSSSYSTDTQYF. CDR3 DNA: TGTGCCAGCAGCTTAGGGAGTTCCAGCTATTCCACAGATACGCAGTATTTT.

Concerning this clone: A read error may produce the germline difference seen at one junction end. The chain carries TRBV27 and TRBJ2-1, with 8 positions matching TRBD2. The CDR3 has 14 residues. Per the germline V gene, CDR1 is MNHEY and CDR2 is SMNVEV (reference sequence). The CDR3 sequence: CASSVSGGANEQFF. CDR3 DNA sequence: TGTGCCAGCAGTGTATCGGGAGGGGCCAATGAGCAGTTCTTC.

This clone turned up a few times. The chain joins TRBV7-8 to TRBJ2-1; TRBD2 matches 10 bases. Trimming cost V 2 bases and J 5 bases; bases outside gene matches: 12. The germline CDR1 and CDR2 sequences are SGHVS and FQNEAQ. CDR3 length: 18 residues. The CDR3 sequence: CASSLPRRLAGLHNEQFF. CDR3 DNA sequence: TGTGCCAGCAGCTTACCGAGACGACTAGCGGGTCTCCACAATGAGCAGTTCTTC. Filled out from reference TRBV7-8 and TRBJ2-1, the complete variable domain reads GAGVSQSPRYKVAKRGQDVALRCDPISGHVSLFWYQQALGQGPEFLTYFQNEAQLDKSGLPSDRFFAERPEGSVSTLKIQRTQQEDSAVYLCASSLPRRLAGLHNEQFFGPGTRLTVL.

For the CDR3, the DNA is TGTGCCAGCAGGATCGACAGGGGGAATGGCTACACCTTC. Encoded protein: CASRIDRGNGYTF. The chain has TRBV12-3 or TRBV12-4 and TRBJ1-2, with 9 bases matching TRBD1. V lost 6 bases, J lost 6 bases, and 5 bases stayed unmatched. CDR3 length equals 13 residues.

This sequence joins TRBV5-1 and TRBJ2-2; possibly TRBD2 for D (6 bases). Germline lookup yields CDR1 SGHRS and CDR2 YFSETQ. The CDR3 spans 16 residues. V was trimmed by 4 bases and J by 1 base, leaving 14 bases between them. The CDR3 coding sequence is TGCGCCAGCAGCGTGGGGGGAGGCCAGAACACCGGGGAGCTGTTTTTT. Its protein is CASSVGGGQNTGELFF.

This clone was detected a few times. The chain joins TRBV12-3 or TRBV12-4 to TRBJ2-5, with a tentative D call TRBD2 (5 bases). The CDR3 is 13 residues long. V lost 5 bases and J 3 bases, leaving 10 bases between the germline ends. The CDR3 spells CASSVDWKETQYF. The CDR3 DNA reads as TGTGCCAGCAGTGTGGACTGGAAAGAGACCCAGTACTTC.

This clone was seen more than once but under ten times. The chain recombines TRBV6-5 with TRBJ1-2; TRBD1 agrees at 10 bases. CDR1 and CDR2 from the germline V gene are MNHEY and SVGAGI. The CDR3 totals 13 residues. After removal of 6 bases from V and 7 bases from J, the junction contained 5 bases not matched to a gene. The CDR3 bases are TGTGCCAGCAGCCCGGGACAGGGGTCTGGCTACACCTTC. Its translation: CASSPGQGSGYTF.

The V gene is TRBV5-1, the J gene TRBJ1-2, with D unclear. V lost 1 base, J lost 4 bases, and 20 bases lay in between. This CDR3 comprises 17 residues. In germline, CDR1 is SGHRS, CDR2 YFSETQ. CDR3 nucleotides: TGCGCCAGCAGCTTGACCTCACTAGGCAGCGATGCCTATGGCTACACCTTC. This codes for CASSLTSLGSDAYGYTF.

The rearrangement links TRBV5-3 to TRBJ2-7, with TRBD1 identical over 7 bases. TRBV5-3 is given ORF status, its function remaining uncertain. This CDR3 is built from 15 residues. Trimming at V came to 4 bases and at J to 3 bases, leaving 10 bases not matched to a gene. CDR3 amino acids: CARSPGKRQGYEQYF. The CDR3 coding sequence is TGTGCCAGAAGCCCGGGGAAGAGACAGGGCTACGAGCAGTACTTC.

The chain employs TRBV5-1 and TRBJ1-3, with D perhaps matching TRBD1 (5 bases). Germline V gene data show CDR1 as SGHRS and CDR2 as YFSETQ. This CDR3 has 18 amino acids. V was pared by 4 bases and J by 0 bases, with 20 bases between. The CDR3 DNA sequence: TGCGCCAGCAGCCCGACGGGGCCAGGCGGGGTCTCTGGAAACACCATATATTTT. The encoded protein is CASSPTGPGGVSGNTIYF.

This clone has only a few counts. The CDR3 region is CASATDGIYGYTF. CDR3 coding DNA: TGTGCTAGTGCCACAGACGGAATCTATGGCTACACCTTC. This chain connects TRBV12-5 to TRBJ1-2; no definite D call. V dropped 7 bases and J dropped 4 bases, with 13 bases sitting between them. CDR3 length: 13 amino acids. CDR1 LGHNT and CDR2 FRNRAP come from the germline V gene.

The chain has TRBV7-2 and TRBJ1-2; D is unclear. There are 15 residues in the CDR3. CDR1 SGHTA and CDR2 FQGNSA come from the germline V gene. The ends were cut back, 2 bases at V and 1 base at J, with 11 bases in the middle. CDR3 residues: CASSLFSGNNYGYTF. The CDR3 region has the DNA TGTGCCAGCAGCTTATTCTCGGGGAATAACTATGGCTACACCTTC.

The CDR3 protein is CASSLRQGVYSNQPQHF. CDR3 DNA sequence: TGTGCCAGCAGCTTAAGGCAGGGGGTGTATAGCAATCAGCCCCAGCATTTT. The chain uses TRBV7-8 and TRBJ1-5, with 7 bases that match TRBD1. V gave up 2 bases and J gave up 0 bases; unmatched junction bases: 7. Per the germline V gene, CDR1 is SGHVS and CDR2 is FQNEAQ. This CDR3 contains 17 residues.

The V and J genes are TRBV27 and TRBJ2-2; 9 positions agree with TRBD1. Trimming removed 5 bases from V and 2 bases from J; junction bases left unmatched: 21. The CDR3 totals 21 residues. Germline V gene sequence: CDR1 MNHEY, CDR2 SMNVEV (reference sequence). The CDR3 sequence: CASSLTSYWTGAGTNTGELFF. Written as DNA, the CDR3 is TGTGCCAGCAGTCTCACCTCGTACTGGACAGGGGCAGGGACTAACACCGGGGAGCTGTTTTTT.

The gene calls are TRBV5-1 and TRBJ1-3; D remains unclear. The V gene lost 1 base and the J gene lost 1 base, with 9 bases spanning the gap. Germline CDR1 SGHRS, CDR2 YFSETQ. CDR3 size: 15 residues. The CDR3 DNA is TGCGCCAGCAGCTTGTCGGGAGGGTCTGGAAACACCATATATTTT. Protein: CASSLSGGSGNTIYF.

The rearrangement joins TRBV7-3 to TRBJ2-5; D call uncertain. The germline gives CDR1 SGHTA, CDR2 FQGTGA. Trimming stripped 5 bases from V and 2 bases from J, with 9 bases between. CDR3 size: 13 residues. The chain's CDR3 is CASSQTTQETQYF. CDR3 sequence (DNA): TGTGCCAGCAGCCAGACAACACAAGAGACCCAGTACTTC.

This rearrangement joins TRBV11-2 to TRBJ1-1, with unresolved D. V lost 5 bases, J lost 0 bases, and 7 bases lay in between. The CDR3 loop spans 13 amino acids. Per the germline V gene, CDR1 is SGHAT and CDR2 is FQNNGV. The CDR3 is CASSPQMNTEAFF. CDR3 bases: TGTGCCAGCAGCCCACAGATGAACACTGAAGCTTTCTTT. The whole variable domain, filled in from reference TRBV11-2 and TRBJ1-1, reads EAGVAQSPRYKIIEKRQSVAFWCNPISGHATLYWYQQILGQGPKLLIQFQNNGVVDDSQLPKDRFSAERLKGVDSTLKIQPAKLEDSAVYLCASSPQMNTEAFFGQGTRLTVV.

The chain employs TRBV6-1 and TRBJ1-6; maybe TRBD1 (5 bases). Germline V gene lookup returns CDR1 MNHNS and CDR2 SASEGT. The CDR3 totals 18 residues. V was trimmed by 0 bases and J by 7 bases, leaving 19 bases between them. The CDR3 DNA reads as TGTGCCAGCAGTGAAGCATGGGGGGGTTGGGGTAGAAATTCACCCCTCCACTTT. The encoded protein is CASSEAWGGWGRNSPLHF.

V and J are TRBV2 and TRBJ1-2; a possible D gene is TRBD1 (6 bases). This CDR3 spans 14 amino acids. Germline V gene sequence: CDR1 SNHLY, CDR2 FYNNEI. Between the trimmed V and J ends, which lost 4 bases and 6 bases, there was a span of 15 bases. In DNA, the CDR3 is TGTGCCAGCAGTGGGGACACCGAGACCCATGGCTACACCTTC. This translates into CASSGDTETHGYTF. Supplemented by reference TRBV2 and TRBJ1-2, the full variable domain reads EPEVTQTPSHQVTQMGQEVILRCVPISNHLYFYWYRQILGQKVEFLVSFYNNEISEKSEIFDDQFSVERPDGSNFTLKIRSTKLEDSAMYFCASSGDTETHGYTFGSGTRLTVV.